These T cell receptor beta chains were read from a single sample in a study of vaccination and CD4 T cells after COVID-19. TCRdb itself ran the PCR reads through MiXCR, one entry per CDR3 protein. The sample has about 9,200 distinct CDR3 sequences, about 60% seen once. For these TCRs, the target antigens are not known. Sequencing input: CD4+ T cells from blood, cultured in vitro. Receptors were obtained from a human donor who had recovered from COVID-19. CDR3s include the opening cysteine and the closing phenylalanine or tryptophan. D genes are given only for firm matches. Some rows mark clone size as missing; the rest say once, few, many or name a class of expanded clone.

d_gene	v_gene	abundance	j_gene	CDR3aa	CDR3nt
-	TRBV19	-	TRBJ1-2	CASRIRAINYGYTF	TGTGCCAGTAGGATCAGGGCCATTAACTATGGCTACACCTTC
-	TRBV6-2/TRBV6-3	few	TRBJ2-2	CASTNRGAYTGELFF	TGTGCCAGCACCAATCGGGGGGCGTACACCGGGGAGCTGTTTTTT
TRBD1	TRBV10-3	-	TRBJ1-2	CAISSGTGGIGYGYTF	TGTGCCATCAGTTCCGGGACAGGAGGAATTGGGTATGGCTACACCTTC
TRBD2	TRBV7-2	-	TRBJ2-3	CASSLTAGSGRSDTQYF	TGTGCCAGCAGCTTAACGGCGGGTAGCGGGAGGTCTGATACGCAGTATTTT
TRBD1	TRBV7-2	few	TRBJ1-5	CASSRAGGREPQHF	TGTGCCAGCAGTCGAGCAGGGGGGAGAGAGCCCCAGCATTTT
-	TRBV7-9	-	TRBJ2-1	CASGPDRFNEQFF	TGTGCCAGCGGGCCGGATAGATTCAATGAGCAGTTCTTC
TRBD2	TRBV7-2	-	TRBJ2-4	CASSLGTSGRYF	TGTGCCAGCAGCCTAGGGACTAGCGGGAGGTACTTC
TRBD2	TRBV7-2	few	TRBJ2-2	CASSSPLIRTSRTGELFF	TGTGCCAGCAGCTCGCCTCTAATCCGGACTAGTAGGACCGGGGAGCTGTTTTTT
-	TRBV21-1	-	TRBJ2-7	CASTAPPGKECEQYF	TGTGCCAGCACCGCCCCCCCGGGAAAGGAGTGTGAGCAGTACTTC
-	TRBV6-5	-	TRBJ2-3	CASSYTASSTDTQYF	TGTGCCAGCAGTTACACAGCAAGCAGCACAGATACGCAGTATTTT
TRBD1	TRBV7-9	few	TRBJ1-1	CASSLLGTGGGGAEAFF	TGTGCCAGCAGCTTACTAGGGACAGGGGGCGGCGGGGCTGAAGCTTTCTTT
-	TRBV4-2	-	TRBJ1-6	CASSQVGGENSPLHF	TGTGCCAGCAGCCAAGTGGGGGGAGAGAATTCACCCCTCCACTTT
-	TRBV7-2	once	TRBJ1-1	CASSLVSQGTEAFF	TGTGCCAGCAGCTTAGTTTCCCAGGGAACTGAAGCTTTCTTT
-	TRBV7-2	-	TRBJ1-2	CASSPSGGFGYTF	TGTGCCAGCAGCCCGAGCGGGGGGTTTGGCTACACCTTC
-	TRBV21-1	few	TRBJ2-7	CASSWVGTGGLSYEQYF	TGTGCCAGCTCCTGGGTAGGGACAGGGGGCCTCTCCTACGAGCAGTACTTC
-	TRBV6-2/TRBV6-3	-	TRBJ1-1	CVSNGAANTEAFF	TGTGTCAGCAACGGTGCGGCGAACACTGAAGCTTTCTTT
-	TRBV28	-	TRBJ2-5	CASSSAGGIWETQYF	TGTGCCAGCAGTTCCGCCGGAGGGATTTGGGAGACCCAGTACTTC
TRBD1	TRBV11-2	-	TRBJ2-7	CASSLEQGAGLEQYF	TGTGCCAGCAGCTTAGAACAGGGGGCTGGGCTCGAGCAGTACTTC
-	TRBV29-1	-	TRBJ2-2	CSGRESGELFF	TGCAGCGGGCGAGAGAGTGGGGAGCTGTTTTTT
-	TRBV29-1	-	TRBJ2-2	CSVGRDHPTNTGELFF	TGCAGCGTGGGCCGGGACCACCCCACGAACACCGGGGAGCTGTTTTTT
-	TRBV4-2	-	TRBJ1-4	CASSQDGVEKLFF	TGTGCCAGCAGCCAAGATGGTGTGGAAAAACTGTTTTTT
-	TRBV7-7	-	TRBJ2-1	CASSLEGGGAYHFYNEQFF	TGTGCTAGCAGCTTAGAAGGGGGAGGGGCGTATCACTTTTACAATGAGCAGTTCTTC
TRBD1	TRBV10-3	few	TRBJ1-2	CAIRETGTGYGYTF	TGTGCCATCAGAGAAACCGGGACAGGCTATGGCTACACCTTC
-	TRBV20-1	-	TRBJ1-2	CSATESAETNYGYTF	TGCAGTGCAACCGAATCGGCAGAGACTAACTATGGCTACACCTTC